These 27 T cell receptor beta chains were sequenced from one sample in a study of patients and donors after allogeneic stem cell transplantation (TCRdb year 2020). The library was prepared using RT-PCR. The instrument given in TCRdb is NextSeq 550. TCRdb reprocessing: public reads trimmed at Q25 with fastp, clones called with MiXCR, in-frame beta chains kept. Entries are consolidated by CDR3 protein sequence, retaining the most common genes and DNA. For this sample there are roughly 960,000 distinct CDR3 sequences; roughly 18% appear just once. The leading ten clones occupy 5% to 7.5% of the sample. Sequenced material: blood, either unsorted or a sorted T cell fraction (not recorded which). All receptors derive from a human donor who was either an allogeneic HSCT recipient or a stem cell or donor lymphocyte infusion donor (not recorded which). It is not recorded whose cells these are; they may come from a transplant donor.

This rearrangement joins TRBV3-1 to TRBJ2-2; D unresolved. Trimming pared 0 bases from V and 6 bases from J, leaving 14 bases between. The CDR3 sequence is 16 residues long. From germline, CDR1 is LGHDT and CDR2 YNNKEL (reference sequence). CDR3 in amino acids: CASSQDRTGFAGELFF. In nucleotides, the CDR3 is TGTGCCAGCAGCCAAGATAGGACGGGTTTCGCCGGGGAGCTGTTTTTT.

The chain is built from TRBV6-1 and TRBJ1-1; 9 nucleotides agree with TRBD1. The germline gives CDR1 MNHNS, CDR2 SASEGT. The length of the CDR3 is 16 residues. V dropped 5 bases and J dropped 0; count of bases not matched to a gene: 7. CDR3 region: CASSPEGTGMNTEAFF. For the CDR3, the DNA is TGTGCCAGCAGTCCGGAAGGGACAGGGATGAACACTGAAGCTTTCTTT.

At least ten counts were recorded for this clonotype. This sequence joins TRBV12-3 or TRBV12-4 and TRBJ1-5; tentatively, D is TRBD1 (6 bases). Trimming took 6 bases from V and 4 from J, leaving 10 bases between them. CDR3 length equals 13 residues. This CDR3 reads CASSKGTNQPQHF. The CDR3 nucleotides are TGTGCCAGCAGCAAGGGGACAAATCAGCCCCAGCATTTT.

V usage is TRBV6-5 and J usage is TRBJ1-6; D is ambiguous. CDR1 and CDR2 (germline): MNHEY, SVGAGI. V lost 2 bases and J 9 bases, leaving 11 bases between the germline ends. The length of the CDR3 is 14 residues. The CDR3 DNA is TGTGCCAGCAGTTACGAGGGAAAGGGTTCACCCCTCCACTTT. Amino acid sequence: CASSYEGKGSPLHF.

In this sample, this clonotype turned up a few times. The V gene is TRBV6-5, the J gene TRBJ1-1; D ambiguous. The CDR3 has 16 residues. Trimming took 0 bases from V and 3 from J, leaving 14 bases between them. Germline CDR1 MNHEY, CDR2 SVGAGI. This CDR3 is CASSYSSWTDYTEAFF. The CDR3 nucleotides are TGTGCCAGCAGTTACTCTTCATGGACGGATTACACTGAAGCTTTCTTT.

This clonotype has a count of ten or more. The chain recombines TRBV12-3 or TRBV12-4 with TRBJ2-3; possibly TRBD1 for D (5 bases). The CDR3 runs to 14 residues. Deletions cut 6 bases from V and 3 bases from J, with 13 bases between. This CDR3 reads CASSLQQGTDTQYF. As DNA, the CDR3 is TGTGCCAGCAGCCTCCAGCAGGGTACAGATACGCAGTATTTT.

This clonotype has ten or more counts. The chain uses TRBV7-2 and TRBJ1-1; D is ambiguous. The germline CDR1 and CDR2 sequences are SGHTA and FQGNSA. This CDR3 has 16 amino acids. The V gene lost 5 bases and the J gene lost 1 base, with 17 bases spanning the gap. The CDR3 loop reads CASSKTRVGSNTEAFF. CDR3 nucleotides: TGTGCCAGCAGCAAAACGAGGGTTGGCTCGAACACTGAAGCTTTCTTT.

This clonotype was recorded once. The chain uses TRBV5-6 and TRBJ2-2; the match to TRBD1 covers 8 bases. J lost 0 bases, V lost 10 bases, and 8 bases had no gene match. This CDR3 is built from 15 residues. Germline V CDR1 and CDR2: SGHDT, YYEEEE. CDR3 amino acids: CAGTAGGANTGELFF. The CDR3 coding sequence is TGTGCCGGAACAGCAGGGGGCGCGAACACCGGGGAGCTGTTTTTT.

The chain joins TRBV20-1 to TRBJ1-5; no definite D call. This CDR3 has 13 residues. Germline lookup yields CDR1 DFQATT and CDR2 SNEGSKA (reference sequence). V shed 5 bases and J shed 1 base, with 9 bases lying between them. The CDR3 is CSAQWGSNQPQHF. As DNA, the CDR3 is TGCAGTGCTCAGTGGGGAAGCAATCAGCCCCAGCATTTT.

This clonotype was seen a handful of times. CDR3 loop: CAISGSTSGSGANVLTF. In nucleotides, the CDR3 is TGTGCCATCAGTGGGTCTACCTCGGGGTCTGGGGCCAACGTCCTGACTTTC. V gene TRBV10-3 combines with J gene TRBJ2-6; tentatively, D is TRBD2 (5 bases). The CDR3 sequence is 17 residues long. Germline V gives CDR1 ENHRY, CDR2 SYGVKD. V gave up 4 bases and J gave up 1 base, with 14 bases separating them.

Ten or more counts support this clonotype. The chain recombines TRBV20-1 with TRBJ2-2; 8 positions match TRBD1. This CDR3 contains 16 residues. Germline V gene data show CDR1 as DFQATT and CDR2 as SNEGSKA (reference sequence). Germline trimming cut 6 bases from V and 3 bases from J; bases unmatched to any gene: 12. The CDR3 DNA reads TGCAGTGCGAGACAGGGGATCCCTTGGGACACCGGGGAGCTGTTTTTT. Translating gives CSARQGIPWDTGELFF.

This clonotype was observed once. The CDR3: CASSPAAGSYNSPLHF. The CDR3 DNA reads as TGCGCCAGCAGCCCGGCGGCAGGCTCCTATAATTCACCCCTCCACTTT. The rearrangement joins TRBV5-1 to TRBJ1-6; D unclear. In germline, CDR1 is SGHRS, CDR2 YFSETQ. With 4 bases removed from V and 0 bases from J, the gap between germline ends came to 11 bases. This CDR3 is 16 amino acids long.

This clonotype was observed at least ten times. The gene calls are TRBV10-3 and TRBJ2-1; TRBD2 agrees at 9 bases. V lost 10 bases to trimming and J lost 5 bases; unmatched junction nucleotides: 6. This CDR3 contains 13 residues. Germline V gives CDR1 ENHRY, CDR2 SYGVKD. The DNA of the CDR3 is TGTGCCACCAATCAGCGGGAGGACAATGAGCAGTTCTTC. Amino acid sequence: CATNQREDNEQFF.

V gene TRBV20-1 combines with J gene TRBJ1-6, with 11 nucleotides matching TRBD1. The germline V gene encodes CDR1 DFQATT and CDR2 SNEGSKA (reference sequence). Germline trimming cut 6 bases from V and 9 bases from J; bases unmatched to any gene: 7. CDR3 length equals 14 residues. In DNA form, the CDR3 reads TGCAGTGCAACGACCGGGACAGGGGGTTCACCCCTCCACTTT. Its protein is CSATTGTGGSPLHF.

Details on this clonotype: A much larger clone is a single base away; this may be a read error. The V gene is TRBV5-6, the J gene TRBJ1-1; D gene uncertain. This CDR3 has 14 residues. Germline CDR1 reads SGHDT; CDR2 reads YYEEEE. The V end was cut by 0 bases, the J end by 1 base, with 7 bases between. The DNA of the CDR3 is TGTGCCAGCAGCTTGGTACAGCCGAACACTGAAGCTTTCTTT. Translating it yields CASSLVQPNTEAFF. Filled out from reference TRBV5-6 and TRBJ1-1, the complete variable domain reads DAGVTQSPTHLIKTRGQQVTLRCSPKSGHDTVSWYQQALGQGPQFIFQYYEEEERQRGNFPDRFSGHQFPNYSSELNVNALLLGDSALYLCASSLVQPNTEAFFGQGTRLTVV.

This clonotype has a single count. The chain links TRBV7-2 to TRBJ2-4; possible D gene TRBD1, 5 bases. The V end was cut by 3 bases, the J end by 6 bases, with 15 bases between. Per the germline V gene, CDR1 is SGHTA and CDR2 is FQGNSA. CDR3 size: 15 residues. This CDR3 reads CASSFQGSIGNIQYF. CDR3 in DNA: TGTGCCAGCAGCTTTCAGGGTTCCATCGGAAACATTCAGTACTTC.

This clonotype was counted a few times. The chain has TRBV15 and TRBJ2-1, with a tentative D call TRBD2 (5 bases). Trimming took 0 bases from V and 6 from J, leaving 15 bases between them. The germline gives CDR1 LNHNV, CDR2 YYDKDF (reference sequence). The CDR3 has 16 residues. CDR3 nucleotides: TGTGCCACCAGCAGAGATACGGCTAGCTTGGGCAATGAGCAGTTCTTC. Protein product: CATSRDTASLGNEQFF. The variable domain in full, completed from reference TRBV15 and TRBJ2-1, reads DAMVIQNPRYQVTQFGKPVTLSCSQTLNHNVMYWYQQKSSQAPKLLFHYYDKDFNNEADTPDNFQSRRPNTSFCFLDIRSPGLGDTAMYLCATSRDTASLGNEQFFGPGTRLTVL.

This clonotype was counted a few times. CDR3 residues: CATSDPAIGSQSYNEQFF. The CDR3, as DNA: TGTGCCACCAGTGACCCAGCCATCGGGTCGCAATCTTACAATGAGCAGTTCTTC. The chain employs TRBV24-1 and TRBJ2-1; D not certain. In germline, CDR1 is KGHDR, CDR2 SFDVKD. This CDR3 has 18 amino acids. With 4 bases removed from V and 4 bases from J, the gap between germline ends came to 22 bases.

The chain is built from TRBV12-3 or TRBV12-4 and TRBJ2-2; 7 nucleotides match TRBD1. After removal of 4 bases from V and 5 bases from J, the junction contained 13 bases not matched to a gene. This CDR3 is built from 17 residues. CDR3 nucleotides: TGTGCCAGCAGTTCACTCTACCATCCGGGACAGACCGGGGAGCTGTTTTTT. It encodes CASSSLYHPGQTGELFF.

This chain connects TRBV7-9 to TRBJ1-2, with D hard to call. Looked up from germline, CDR1 is SEHNR and CDR2 is FQNEAQ (reference sequence). The CDR3 loop spans 13 amino acids. V lost 5 bases and J lost 4, with 11 bases in between. CDR3 coding DNA: TGTGCCAGCAGCCCCAACATGGGCTATGGCTACACCTTC. Translated, it gives CASSPNMGYGYTF.

This clonotype was detected a few times. This rearrangement joins TRBV5-1 to TRBJ1-2; 11 bases line up with TRBD1. Germline assignment: CDR1 SGHRS and CDR2 YFSETQ. V shed 3 bases, J shed 3 bases, and the junction held 1 base outside the gene matches. This CDR3 is built from 14 residues. CDR3 DNA sequence: TGCGCCAGCAGCTGGACAGGGGGCGACTATGGCTACACCTTC. Its protein product is CASSWTGGDYGYTF. The whole variable domain, filled in from reference TRBV5-1 and TRBJ1-2, reads KAGVTQTPRYLIKTRGQQVTLSCSPISGHRSVSWYQQTPGQGLQFLFEYFSETQRNKGNFPGRFSGRQFSNSRSEMNVSTLELGDSALYLCASSWTGGDYGYTFGSGTRLTVV.

This clonotype has only a few counts. The CDR3 bases are TGTGCCAGCAGTTTCCCGGGGGCGGGGGGGCATGAGCAGTTCTTC. It encodes CASSFPGAGGHEQFF. The V and J genes are TRBV12-3 or TRBV12-4 and TRBJ2-1; 9 bases align to TRBD2. The trim removed 3 bases at V and 8 bases at J, leaving 8 bases unmatched. The CDR3 loop spans 15 amino acids.

This clonotype appeared a few times. CDR3 nucleotides: TGTGCCACCAGCAGAGTTACTCATGAGCAGTTCTTC. Amino acids: CATSRVTHEQFF. The gene calls are TRBV15 and TRBJ2-1; D remains unclear. Between the trimmed V and J ends, which lost 1 base and 8 bases, there was a span of 6 bases. This CDR3 has 12 amino acids. The germline CDR1 and CDR2 sequences are LNHNV and YYDKDF (reference sequence).

V usage is TRBV10-2 and J usage is TRBJ1-1, with D unclear. This CDR3 region has 13 residues. Trimming left V 3 bases short and J 1 base short, with 6 bases between. Germline V gene sequence: CDR1 WSHSY, CDR2 SAAADI. For the CDR3, the DNA is TGCGCCAGCAGTGATAACAAGAACACTGAAGCTTTCTTT. Its translation: CASSDNKNTEAFF.

CDR3 nucleotides: TGTGCCAGCAGCGGCGAGCTAGCGGGTCGCGACTCCTACAATGAGCAGTTCTTC. It specifies CASSGELAGRDSYNEQFF. The chain carries TRBV11-2 and TRBJ2-1, with 8 nucleotides matching TRBD2. This CDR3 has 18 amino acids. J was trimmed by 0 bases and V by 5 bases; bases with no gene match: 12. Germline CDR1 is SGHAT and CDR2 is FQNNGV.

This clonotype turned up a few times. The chain is built from TRBV5-1 and TRBJ2-2; D unresolved. V was clipped by 0 bases and J by 1 base, with 7 bases between them. This CDR3 comprises 15 residues. The germline gives CDR1 SGHRS, CDR2 YFSETQ. The CDR3 nucleotides read TGCGCCAGCAGCTTGGCCTGGGAGAACACCGGGGAGCTGTTTTTT. It specifies CASSLAWENTGELFF. Drawing the rest from reference TRBV5-1 and TRBJ2-2, the complete variable domain is KAGVTQTPRYLIKTRGQQVTLSCSPISGHRSVSWYQQTPGQGLQFLFEYFSETQRNKGNFPGRFSGRQFSNSRSEMNVSTLELGDSALYLCASSLAWENTGELFFGEGSRLTVL.

The V and J genes are TRBV3-1 and TRBJ2-7, with D unresolved. CDR1 is LGHDT and CDR2 is YNNKEL in the germline V gene (reference sequence). The CDR3 has 14 residues. V was cut by 2 bases and J by 6 bases, with 14 bases left in between. In DNA form, the CDR3 reads TGTGCCAGCAGCCAACCCGGAGCGCAAGGCGAGCAGTACTTC. As protein: CASSQPGAQGEQYF.